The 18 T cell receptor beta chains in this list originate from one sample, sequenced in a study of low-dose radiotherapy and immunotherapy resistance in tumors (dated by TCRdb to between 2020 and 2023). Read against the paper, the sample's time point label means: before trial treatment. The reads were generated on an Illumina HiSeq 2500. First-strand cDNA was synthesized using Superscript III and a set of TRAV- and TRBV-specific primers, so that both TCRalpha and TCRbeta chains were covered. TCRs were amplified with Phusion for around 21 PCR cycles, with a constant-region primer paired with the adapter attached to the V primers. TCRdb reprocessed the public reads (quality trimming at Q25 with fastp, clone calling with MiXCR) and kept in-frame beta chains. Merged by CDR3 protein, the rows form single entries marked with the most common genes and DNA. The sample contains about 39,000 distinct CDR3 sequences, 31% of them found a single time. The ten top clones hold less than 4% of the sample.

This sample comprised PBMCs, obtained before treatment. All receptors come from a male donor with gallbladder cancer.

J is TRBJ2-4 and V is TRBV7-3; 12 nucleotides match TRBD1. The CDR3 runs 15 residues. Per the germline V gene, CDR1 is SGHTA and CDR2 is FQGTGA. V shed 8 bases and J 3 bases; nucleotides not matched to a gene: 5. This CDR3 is CASSGTGGLKNIQYF. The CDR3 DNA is TGTGCCAGCTCCGGGACAGGGGGCCTCAAAAACATTCAGTACTTC.

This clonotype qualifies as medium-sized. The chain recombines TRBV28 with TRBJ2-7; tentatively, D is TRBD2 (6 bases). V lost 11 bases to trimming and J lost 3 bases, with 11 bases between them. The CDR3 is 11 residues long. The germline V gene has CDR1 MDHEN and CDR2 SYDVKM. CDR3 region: CAASGDYEQYF. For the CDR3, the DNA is TGTGCCGCGTCGGGGGACTACGAGCAGTACTTC.

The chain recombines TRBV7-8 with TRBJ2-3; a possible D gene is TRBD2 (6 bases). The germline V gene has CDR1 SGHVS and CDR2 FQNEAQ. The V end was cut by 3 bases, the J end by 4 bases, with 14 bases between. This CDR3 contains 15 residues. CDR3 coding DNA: TGTGCCAGCAGCTTGAGCGACAGCGGGCCAGATACGCAGTATTTT. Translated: CASSLSDSGPDTQYF.

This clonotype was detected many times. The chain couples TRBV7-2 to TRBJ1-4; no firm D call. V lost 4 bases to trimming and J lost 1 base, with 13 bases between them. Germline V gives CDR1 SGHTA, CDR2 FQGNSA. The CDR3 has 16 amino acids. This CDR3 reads CASSSGLGRTNEKLFF. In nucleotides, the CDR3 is TGTGCCAGCAGCTCCGGTTTGGGTAGAACTAATGAAAAACTGTTTTTT.

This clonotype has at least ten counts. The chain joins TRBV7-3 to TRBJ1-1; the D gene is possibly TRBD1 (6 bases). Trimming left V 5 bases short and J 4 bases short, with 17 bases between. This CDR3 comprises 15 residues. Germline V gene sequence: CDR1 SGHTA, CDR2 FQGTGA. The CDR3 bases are TGTGCCAGCAGCCGGCCCGGGACACCGGTCACTGAAGCTTTCTTT. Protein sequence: CASSRPGTPVTEAFF.

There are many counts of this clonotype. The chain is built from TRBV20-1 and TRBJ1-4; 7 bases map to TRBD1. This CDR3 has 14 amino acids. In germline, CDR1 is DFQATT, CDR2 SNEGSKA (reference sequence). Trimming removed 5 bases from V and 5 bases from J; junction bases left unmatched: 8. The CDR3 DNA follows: TGCAGTGCTCTGACAGGGCCCAGAAATGAAAAACTGTTTTTT. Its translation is CSALTGPRNEKLFF.

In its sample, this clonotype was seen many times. The CDR3 DNA reads TGTGCCAGCAGACATCCTGTAGACCACCCCTACGAGCAGTACTTC. Its protein is CASRHPVDHPYEQYF. This rearrangement joins TRBV7-2 to TRBJ2-7; D gene uncertain. The germline V gene has CDR1 SGHTA and CDR2 FQGNSA. With 6 bases removed from V and 2 bases from J, the gap between germline ends came to 17 bases. This CDR3 is built from 15 residues.

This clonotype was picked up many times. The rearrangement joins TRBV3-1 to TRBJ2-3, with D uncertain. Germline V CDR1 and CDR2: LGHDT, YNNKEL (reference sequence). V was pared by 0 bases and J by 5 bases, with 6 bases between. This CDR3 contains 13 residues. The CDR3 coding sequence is TGTGCCAGCAGCCAAGATTACAGAGATACGCAGTATTTT. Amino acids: CASSQDYRDTQYF.

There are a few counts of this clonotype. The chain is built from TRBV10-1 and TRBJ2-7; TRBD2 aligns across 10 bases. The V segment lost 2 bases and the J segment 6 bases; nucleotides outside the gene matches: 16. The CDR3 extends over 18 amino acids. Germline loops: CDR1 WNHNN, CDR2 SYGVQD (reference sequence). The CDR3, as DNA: TGCGCCAGCAGTGAGGTTTTTCCGGTAGCGGGGGGCCCAGGCGAGCAGTACTTC. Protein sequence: CASSEVFPVAGGPGEQYF.

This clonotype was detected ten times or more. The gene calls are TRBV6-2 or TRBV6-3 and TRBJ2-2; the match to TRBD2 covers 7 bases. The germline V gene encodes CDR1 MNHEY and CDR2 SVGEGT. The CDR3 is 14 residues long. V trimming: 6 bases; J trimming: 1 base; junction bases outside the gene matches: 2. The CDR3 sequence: CASSPGGNTGELFF. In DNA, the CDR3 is TGTGCCAGCAGCCCGGGGGGGAACACCGGGGAGCTGTTTTTT.

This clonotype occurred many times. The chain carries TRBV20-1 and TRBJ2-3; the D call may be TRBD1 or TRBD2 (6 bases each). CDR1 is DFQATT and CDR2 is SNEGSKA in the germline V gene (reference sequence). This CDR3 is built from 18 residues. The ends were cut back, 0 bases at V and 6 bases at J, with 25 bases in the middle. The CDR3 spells CSARDGLGSGAEHDTQYF. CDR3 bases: TGCAGTGCTAGAGATGGTCTTGGTTCGGGGGCTGAGCATGATACGCAGTATTTT.

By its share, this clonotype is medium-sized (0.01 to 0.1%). The CDR3 protein is CAARGRTRSYNEQFF. CDR3 coding DNA: TGTGCCGCCCGAGGGCGGACTCGCTCCTACAATGAGCAGTTCTTC. This chain joins TRBV28 and TRBJ2-1, with a weak D call TRBD2 (5 bases). Germline V gene sequence: CDR1 MDHEN, CDR2 SYDVKM. The CDR3 has 15 amino acids. Trimming pared 11 bases from V and 0 bases from J, leaving 17 bases between.

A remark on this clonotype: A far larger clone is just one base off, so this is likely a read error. CDR3 coding DNA: TGCAGCGTGGACCCCTGGGGACCCGGCTACAATGAGCAGTACTTC. Amino acid sequence: CSVDPWGPGYNEQYF. This chain links TRBV29-1 with TRBJ2-7; possibly TRBD1 or TRBD2 for D (5 bases each). V shed 6 bases and J shed 7 bases, with 25 bases lying between them. CDR1 SQVTM and CDR2 ANQGSEA come from the germline V gene. The CDR3 consists of 15 residues.

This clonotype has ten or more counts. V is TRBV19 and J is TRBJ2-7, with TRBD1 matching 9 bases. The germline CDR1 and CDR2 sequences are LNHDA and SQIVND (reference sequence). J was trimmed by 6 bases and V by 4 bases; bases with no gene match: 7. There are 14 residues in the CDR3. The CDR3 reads CASSTTTGGAEQYF. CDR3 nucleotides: TGTGCCAGTAGTACCACAACAGGGGGCGCCGAGCAGTACTTC.

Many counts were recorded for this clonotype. The CDR3 here is CAIRGRLAGPGEQYF. CDR3 DNA: TGTGCCATCAGGGGGCGGCTAGCGGGGCCGGGCGAGCAGTACTTC. V usage is TRBV10-3 and J usage is TRBJ2-7; the match to TRBD2 covers 9 bases. CDR3 length equals 15 residues. Germline trimming cut 6 bases from V and 6 bases from J; bases unmatched to any gene: 12. CDR1 and CDR2 (germline): ENHRY, SYGVKD.

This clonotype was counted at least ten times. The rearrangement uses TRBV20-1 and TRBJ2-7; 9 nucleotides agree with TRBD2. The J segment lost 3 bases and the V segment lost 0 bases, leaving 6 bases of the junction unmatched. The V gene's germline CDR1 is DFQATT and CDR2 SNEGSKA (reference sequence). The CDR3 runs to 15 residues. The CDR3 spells CSARDLRTSDYEQYF. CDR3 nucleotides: TGCAGTGCTAGAGATCTGAGGACTAGCGACTACGAGCAGTACTTC.

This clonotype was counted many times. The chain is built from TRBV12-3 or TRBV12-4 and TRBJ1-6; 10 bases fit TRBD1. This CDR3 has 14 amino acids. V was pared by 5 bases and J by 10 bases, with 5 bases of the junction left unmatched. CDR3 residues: CASSPTGGLSPLHF. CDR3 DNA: TGTGCCAGCAGTCCGACAGGGGGCTTGTCACCCCTCCACTTT.

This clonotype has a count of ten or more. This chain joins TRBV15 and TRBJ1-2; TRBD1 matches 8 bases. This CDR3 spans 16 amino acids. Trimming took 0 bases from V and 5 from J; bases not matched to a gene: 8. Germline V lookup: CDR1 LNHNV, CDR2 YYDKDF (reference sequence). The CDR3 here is CATSRDQQGASYGYTF. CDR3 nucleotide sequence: TGTGCCACCAGCAGAGATCAGCAGGGGGCCTCTTATGGCTACACCTTC.